The present TCR beta chain was sequenced within a study of CD8 T cells in Susac syndrome. Trimming removed 8 bases at V and 10 bases at J, with 12 bases between. The CDR3 loop spans 11 amino acids. Reverse transcription used roughly 0.5 to 1 ug RNA and random hexamers. TCRdb reprocessed the immunoSEQ multiplex PCR reads via MiXCR and lists one record per CDR3 protein. The sample lists approximately 260,000 distinct CDR3 sequences, almost 97% occurring once. The TCR comes from a human donor with Susac syndrome. The genes are TRBV12-3 or TRBV12-4 and TRBJ2-1, with TRBD1 as a possible D gene (6 bases). Sequenced material: CD4+ T cells from PBMCs. In DNA, the CDR3 is TGTGCCAGCGGCCTGCAGGGGGAGCAGTTCTTC. Translating gives CASGLQGEQFF.